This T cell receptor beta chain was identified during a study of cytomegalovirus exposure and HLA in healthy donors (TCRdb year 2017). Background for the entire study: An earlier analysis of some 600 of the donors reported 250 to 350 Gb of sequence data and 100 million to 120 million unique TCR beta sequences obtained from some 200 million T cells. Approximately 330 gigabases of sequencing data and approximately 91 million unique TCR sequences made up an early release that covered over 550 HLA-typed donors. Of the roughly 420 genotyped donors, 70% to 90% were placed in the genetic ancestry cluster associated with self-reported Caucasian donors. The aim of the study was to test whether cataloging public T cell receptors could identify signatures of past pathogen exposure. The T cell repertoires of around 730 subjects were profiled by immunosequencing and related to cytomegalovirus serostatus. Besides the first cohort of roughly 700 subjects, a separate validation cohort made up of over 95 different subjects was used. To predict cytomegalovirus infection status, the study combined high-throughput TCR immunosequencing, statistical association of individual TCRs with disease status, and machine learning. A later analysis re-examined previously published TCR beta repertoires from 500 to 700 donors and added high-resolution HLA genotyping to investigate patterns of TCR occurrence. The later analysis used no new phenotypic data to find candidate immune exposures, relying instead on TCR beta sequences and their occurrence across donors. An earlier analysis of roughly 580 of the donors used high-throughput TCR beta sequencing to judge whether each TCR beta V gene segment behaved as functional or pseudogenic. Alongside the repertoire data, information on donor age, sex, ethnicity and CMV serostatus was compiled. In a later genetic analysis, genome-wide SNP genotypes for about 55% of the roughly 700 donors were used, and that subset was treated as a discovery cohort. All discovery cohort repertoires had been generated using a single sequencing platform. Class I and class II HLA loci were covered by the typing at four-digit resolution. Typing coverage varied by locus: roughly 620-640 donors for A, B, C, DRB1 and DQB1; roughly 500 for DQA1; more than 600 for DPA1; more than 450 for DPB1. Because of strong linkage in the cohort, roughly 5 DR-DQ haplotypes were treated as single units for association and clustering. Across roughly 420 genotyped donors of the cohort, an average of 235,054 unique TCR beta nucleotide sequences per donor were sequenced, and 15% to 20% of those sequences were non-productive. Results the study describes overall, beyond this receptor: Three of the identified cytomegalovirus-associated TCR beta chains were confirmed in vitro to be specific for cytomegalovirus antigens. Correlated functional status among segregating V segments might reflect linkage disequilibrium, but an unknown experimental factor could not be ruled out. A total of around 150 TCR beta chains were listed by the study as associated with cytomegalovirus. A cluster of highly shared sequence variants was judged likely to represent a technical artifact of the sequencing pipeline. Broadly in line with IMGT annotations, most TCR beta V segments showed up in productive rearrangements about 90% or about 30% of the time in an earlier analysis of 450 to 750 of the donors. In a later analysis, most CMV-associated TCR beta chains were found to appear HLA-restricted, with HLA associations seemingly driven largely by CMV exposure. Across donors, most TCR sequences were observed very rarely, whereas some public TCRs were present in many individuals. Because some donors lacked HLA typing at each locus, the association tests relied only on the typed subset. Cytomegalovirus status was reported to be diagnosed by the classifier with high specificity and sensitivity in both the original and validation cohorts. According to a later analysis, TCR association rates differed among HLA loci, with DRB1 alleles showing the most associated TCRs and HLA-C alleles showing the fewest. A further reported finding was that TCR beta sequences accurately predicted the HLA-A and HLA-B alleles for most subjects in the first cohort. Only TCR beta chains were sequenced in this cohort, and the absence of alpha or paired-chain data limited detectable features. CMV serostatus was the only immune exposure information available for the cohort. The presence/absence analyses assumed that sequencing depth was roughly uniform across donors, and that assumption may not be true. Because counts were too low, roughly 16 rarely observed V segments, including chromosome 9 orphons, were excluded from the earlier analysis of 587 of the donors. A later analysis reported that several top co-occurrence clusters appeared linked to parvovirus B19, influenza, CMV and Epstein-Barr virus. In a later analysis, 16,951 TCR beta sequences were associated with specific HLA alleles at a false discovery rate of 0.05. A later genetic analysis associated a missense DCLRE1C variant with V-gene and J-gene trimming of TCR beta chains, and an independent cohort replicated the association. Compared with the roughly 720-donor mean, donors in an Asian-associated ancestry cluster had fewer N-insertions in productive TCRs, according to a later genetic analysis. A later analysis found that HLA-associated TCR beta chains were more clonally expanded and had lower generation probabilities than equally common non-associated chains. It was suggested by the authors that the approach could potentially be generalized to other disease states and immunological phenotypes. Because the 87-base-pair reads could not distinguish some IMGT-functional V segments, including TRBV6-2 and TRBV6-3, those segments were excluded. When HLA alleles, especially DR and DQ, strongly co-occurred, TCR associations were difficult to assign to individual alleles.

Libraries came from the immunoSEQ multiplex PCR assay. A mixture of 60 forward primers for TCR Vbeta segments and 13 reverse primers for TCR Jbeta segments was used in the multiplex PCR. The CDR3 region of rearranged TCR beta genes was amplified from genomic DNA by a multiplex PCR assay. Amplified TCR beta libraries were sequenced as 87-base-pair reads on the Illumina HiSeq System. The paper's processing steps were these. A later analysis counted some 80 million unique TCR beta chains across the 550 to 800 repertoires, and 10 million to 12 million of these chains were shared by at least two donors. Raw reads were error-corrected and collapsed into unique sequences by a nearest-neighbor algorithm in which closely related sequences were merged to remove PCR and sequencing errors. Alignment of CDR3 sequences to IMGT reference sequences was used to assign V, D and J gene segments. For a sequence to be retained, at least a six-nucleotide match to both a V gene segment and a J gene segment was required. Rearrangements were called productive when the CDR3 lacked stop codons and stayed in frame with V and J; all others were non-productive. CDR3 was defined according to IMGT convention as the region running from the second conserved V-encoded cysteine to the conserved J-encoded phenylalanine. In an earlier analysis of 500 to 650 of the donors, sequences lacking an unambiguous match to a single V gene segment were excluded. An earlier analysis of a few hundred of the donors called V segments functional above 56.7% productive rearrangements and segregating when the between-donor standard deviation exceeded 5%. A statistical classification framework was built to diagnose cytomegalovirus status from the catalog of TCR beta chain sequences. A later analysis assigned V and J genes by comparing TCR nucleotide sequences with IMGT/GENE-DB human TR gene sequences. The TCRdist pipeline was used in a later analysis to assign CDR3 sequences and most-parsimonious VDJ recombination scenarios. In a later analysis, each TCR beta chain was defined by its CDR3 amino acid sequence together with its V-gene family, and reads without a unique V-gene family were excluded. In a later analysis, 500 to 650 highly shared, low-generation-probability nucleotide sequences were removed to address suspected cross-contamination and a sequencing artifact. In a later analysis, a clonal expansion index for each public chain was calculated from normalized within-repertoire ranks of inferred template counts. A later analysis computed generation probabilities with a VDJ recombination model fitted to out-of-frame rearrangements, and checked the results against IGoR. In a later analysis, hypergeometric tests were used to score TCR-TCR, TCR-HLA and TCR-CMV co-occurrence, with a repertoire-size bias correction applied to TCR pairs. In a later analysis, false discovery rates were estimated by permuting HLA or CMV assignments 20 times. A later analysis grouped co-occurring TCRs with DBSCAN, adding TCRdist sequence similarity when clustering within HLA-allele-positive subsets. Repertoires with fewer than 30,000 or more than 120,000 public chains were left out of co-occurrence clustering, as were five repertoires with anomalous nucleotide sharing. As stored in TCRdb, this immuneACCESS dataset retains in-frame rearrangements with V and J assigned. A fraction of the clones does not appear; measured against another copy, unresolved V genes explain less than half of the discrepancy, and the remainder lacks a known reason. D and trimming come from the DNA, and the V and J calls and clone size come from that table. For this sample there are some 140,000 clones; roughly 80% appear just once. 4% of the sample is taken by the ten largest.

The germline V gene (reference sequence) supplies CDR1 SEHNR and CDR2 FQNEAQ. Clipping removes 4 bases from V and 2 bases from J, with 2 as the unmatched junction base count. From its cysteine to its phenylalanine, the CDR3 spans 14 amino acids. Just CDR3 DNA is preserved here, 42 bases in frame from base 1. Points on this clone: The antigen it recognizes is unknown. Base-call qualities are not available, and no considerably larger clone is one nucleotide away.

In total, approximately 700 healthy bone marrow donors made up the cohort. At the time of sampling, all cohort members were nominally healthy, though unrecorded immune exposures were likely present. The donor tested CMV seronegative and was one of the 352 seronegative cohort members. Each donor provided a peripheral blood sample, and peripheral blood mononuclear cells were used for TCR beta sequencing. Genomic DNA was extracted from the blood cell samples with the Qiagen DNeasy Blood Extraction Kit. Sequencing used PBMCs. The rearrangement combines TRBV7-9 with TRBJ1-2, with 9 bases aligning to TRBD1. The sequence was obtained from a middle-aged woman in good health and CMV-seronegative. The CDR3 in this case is CASSSQGANYGYTF. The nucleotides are TGTGCCAGCAGCTCACAGGGGGCCAACTATGGCTACACCTTC. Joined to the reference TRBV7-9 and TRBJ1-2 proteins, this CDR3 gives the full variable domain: DTGVSQNPRHKITKRGQNVTFRCDPISEHNRLYWYRQTLGQGPEFLTYFQNEAQLEKSRLLSDRFSAERPKGSFSTLEIQRTEQGDSAMYLCASSSQGANYGYTFGSGTRLTVV.